This T cell receptor beta chain was captured in a study of identical twins. CDR3 length: 20 amino acids. V shed 3 bases and J 3 bases; nucleotides not matched to a gene: 21. Germline V CDR1 and CDR2: SGHNT, YYREEE (reference sequence). This clonotype was recorded a few times. TCRdb reanalysed the 5' RACE reads using MiXCR and keeps one entry per CDR3 protein. The repertoire includes roughly 470,000 distinct CDR3 sequences, roughly an eighth of them detected once, and more than 0.8% sits in the top ten. A further study also used this sample, focusing on yellow fever vaccine responses in identical twins.

This sequence joins TRBV5-4 and TRBJ2-1; TRBD1 agrees at 7 bases. This clonotype was sampled from a woman aged 18-29 years in good health. The specimen sequenced was CD4+ T cells sorted from blood. Here the CDR3 reads CASSYTGQQGTSLDYNEQFF. The DNA of the CDR3 is TGTGCCAGCAGCTACACGGGGCAACAGGGGACATCACTAGACTACAATGAGCAGTTCTTC.